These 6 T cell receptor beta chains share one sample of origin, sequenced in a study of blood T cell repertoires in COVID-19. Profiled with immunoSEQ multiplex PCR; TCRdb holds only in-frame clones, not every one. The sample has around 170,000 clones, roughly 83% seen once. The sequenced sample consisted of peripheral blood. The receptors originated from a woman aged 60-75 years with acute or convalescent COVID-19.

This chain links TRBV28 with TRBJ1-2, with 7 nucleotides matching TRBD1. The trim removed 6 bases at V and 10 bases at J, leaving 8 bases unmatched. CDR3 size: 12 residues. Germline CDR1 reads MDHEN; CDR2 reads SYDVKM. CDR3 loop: CASRTGTEVYTF. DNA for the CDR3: TGTGCCAGCAGGACCGGGACAGAGGTCTACACCTTC.

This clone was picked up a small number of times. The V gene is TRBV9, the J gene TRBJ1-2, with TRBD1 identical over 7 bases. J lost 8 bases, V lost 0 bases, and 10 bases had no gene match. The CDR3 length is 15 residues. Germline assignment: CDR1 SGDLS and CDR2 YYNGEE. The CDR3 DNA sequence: TGTGCCAGCAGCGTAGGGGACAGAACTTCTCTCGGCTACACCTTC. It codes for CASSVGDRTSLGYTF.

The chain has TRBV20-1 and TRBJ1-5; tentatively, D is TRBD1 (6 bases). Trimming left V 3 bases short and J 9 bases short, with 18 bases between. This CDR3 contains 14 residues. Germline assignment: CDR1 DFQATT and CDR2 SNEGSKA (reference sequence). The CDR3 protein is CSASLGTRPGPQHF. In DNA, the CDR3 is TGCAGTGCTAGTTTAGGGACACGGCCAGGGCCCCAGCATTTT.

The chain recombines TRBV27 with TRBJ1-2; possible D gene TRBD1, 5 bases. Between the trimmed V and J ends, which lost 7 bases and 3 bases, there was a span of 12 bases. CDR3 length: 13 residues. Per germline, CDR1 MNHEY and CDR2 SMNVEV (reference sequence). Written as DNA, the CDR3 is TGTGCCAGCAAGCGGGAGGGGTACTATGGCTACACCTTC. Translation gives CASKREGYYGYTF.

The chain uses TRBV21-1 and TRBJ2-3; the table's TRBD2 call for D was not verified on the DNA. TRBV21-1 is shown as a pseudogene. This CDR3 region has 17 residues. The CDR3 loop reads CASSVSGGEESTDTQYF. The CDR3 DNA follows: TGTGCCAGCAGCGTTAGCGGGGGCGAAGAGAGCACAGATACGCAGTATTTT.

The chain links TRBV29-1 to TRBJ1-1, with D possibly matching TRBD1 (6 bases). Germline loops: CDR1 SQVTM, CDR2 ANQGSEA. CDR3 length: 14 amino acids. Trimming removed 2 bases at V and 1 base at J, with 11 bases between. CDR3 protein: CSVEREGGNTEAFF. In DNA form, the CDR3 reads TGCAGCGTTGAAAGGGAGGGGGGGAACACTGAAGCTTTCTTT. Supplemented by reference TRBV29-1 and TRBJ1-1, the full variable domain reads SAVISQKPSRDICQRGTSLTIQCQVDSQVTMMFWYRQQPGQSLTLIATANQGSEATYESGFVIDKFPISRPNLTFSTLTVSNMSPEDSSIYLCSVEREGGNTEAFFGQGTRLTVV.